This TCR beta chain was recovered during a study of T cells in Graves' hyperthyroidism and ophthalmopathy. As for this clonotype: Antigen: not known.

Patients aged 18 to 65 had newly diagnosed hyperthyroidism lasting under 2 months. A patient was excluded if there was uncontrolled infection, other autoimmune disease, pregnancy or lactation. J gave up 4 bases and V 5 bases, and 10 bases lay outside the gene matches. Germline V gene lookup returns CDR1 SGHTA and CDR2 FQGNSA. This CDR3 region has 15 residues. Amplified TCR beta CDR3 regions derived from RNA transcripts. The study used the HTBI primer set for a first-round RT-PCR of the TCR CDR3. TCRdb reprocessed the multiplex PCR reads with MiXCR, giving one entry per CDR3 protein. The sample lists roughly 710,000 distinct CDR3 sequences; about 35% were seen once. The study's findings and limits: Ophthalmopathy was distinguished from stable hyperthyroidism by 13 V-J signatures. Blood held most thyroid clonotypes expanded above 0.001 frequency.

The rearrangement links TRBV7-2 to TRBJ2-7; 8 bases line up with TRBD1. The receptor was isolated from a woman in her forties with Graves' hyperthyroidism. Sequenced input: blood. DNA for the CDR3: TGTGCCAGCAGCCCTCTCGGACAGGGTGGGTACGAGCAGTACTTC. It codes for CASSPLGQGGYEQYF.